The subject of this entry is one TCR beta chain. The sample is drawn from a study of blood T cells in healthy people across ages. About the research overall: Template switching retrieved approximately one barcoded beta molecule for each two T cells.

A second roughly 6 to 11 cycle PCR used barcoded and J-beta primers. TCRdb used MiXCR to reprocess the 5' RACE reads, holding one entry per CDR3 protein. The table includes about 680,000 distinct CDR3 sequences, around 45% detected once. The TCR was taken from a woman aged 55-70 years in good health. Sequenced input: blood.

Written as DNA, the CDR3 is TGTGCCAGCCAAACCGGAGAGGGCCACGAGCAGTACTTC. Translation: CASQTGEGHEQYF. V and J are TRBV25-1 and TRBJ2-7, with TRBD2 as a possible D gene (5 bases). CDR1 and CDR2 from the germline V gene are MGHDK and SYGVNS. The CDR3 consists of 13 residues. Deletions cut 8 bases from V and 5 bases from J, with 16 bases between.